This T cell receptor (beta chain) was sequenced during a study of control samples from healthy donors and cancer patients. Data came from immunoSEQ multiplex PCR; TCRdb stores just in-frame clones and leaves some out. This sample has 45,000 to 60,000 clones; around 94% occur once, and the top ten carry around 3.7%. What was sequenced was blood. This receptor was identified in a man younger than 40 in good health.

The CDR3 DNA reads as TGTGCCAGCAGCAGACACCGCATGGCAGGCGGAGAGACCCAGTACTTC. It is translated as CASSRHRMAGGETQYF. The chain is built from TRBV11-3 and TRBJ2-5; D remains unclear. The germline CDR1 and CDR2 sequences are SGHNT and YENEEA. CDR3 length: 16 residues. The V end lost 5 bases, the J end lost 4 bases, and 20 bases lay between the germline ends.